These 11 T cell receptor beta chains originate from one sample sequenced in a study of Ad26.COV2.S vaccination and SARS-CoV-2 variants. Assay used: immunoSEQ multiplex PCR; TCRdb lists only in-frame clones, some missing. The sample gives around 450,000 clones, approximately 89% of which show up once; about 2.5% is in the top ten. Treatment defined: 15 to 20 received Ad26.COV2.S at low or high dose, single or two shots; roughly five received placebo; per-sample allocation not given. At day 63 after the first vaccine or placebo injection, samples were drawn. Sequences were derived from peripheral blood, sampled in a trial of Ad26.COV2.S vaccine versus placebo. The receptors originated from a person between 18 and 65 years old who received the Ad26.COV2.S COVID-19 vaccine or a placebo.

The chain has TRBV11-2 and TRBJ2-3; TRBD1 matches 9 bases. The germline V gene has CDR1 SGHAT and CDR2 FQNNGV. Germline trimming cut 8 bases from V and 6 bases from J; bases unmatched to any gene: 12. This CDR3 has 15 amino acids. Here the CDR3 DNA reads TGTGCCAGCCACGAGGGACAGGGAGGTCGGGATACGCAGTATTTT. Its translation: CASHEGQGGRDTQYF.

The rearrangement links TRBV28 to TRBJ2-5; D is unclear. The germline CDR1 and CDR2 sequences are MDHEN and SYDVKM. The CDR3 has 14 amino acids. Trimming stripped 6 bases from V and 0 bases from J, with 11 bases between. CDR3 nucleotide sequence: TGTGCCAGCAGCACCCGGTCGTACCAAGAGACCCAGTACTTC. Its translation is CASSTRSYQETQYF.

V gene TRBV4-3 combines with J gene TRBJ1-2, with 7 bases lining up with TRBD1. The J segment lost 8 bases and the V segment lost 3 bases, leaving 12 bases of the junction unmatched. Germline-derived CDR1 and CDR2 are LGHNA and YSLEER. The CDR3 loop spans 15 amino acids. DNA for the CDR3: TGCGCCAGCAGCCAGGTTTTGACAGGGAAGGAGGGCTACACCTTC. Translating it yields CASSQVLTGKEGYTF.

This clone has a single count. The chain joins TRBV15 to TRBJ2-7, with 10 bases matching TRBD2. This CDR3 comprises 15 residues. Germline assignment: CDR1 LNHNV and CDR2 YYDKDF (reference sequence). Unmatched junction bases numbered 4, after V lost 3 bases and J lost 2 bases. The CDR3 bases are TGTGCCACCAGCAGGCTAGCGGGGGAGACCTACGAGCAGTACTTC. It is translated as CATSRLAGETYEQYF.

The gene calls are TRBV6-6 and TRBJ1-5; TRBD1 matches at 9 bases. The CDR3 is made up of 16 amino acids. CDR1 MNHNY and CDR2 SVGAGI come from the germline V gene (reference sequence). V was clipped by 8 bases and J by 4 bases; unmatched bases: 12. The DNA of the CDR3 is TGTGCCAGCGGGCAAGGGACAGGGAGAGGGAATCAGCCCCAGCATTTT. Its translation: CASGQGTGRGNQPQHF.

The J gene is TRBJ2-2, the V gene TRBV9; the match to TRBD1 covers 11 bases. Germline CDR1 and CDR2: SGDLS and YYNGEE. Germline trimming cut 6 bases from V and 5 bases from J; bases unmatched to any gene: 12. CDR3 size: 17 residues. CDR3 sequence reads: CASTADRGHGETGELFF. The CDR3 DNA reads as TGTGCCAGCACGGCGGACAGGGGGCACGGGGAGACCGGGGAGCTGTTTTTT.

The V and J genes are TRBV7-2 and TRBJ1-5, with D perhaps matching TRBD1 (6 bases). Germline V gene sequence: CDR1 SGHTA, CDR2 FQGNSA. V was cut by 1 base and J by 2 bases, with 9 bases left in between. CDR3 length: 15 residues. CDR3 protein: CASSLVAGGNQPQHF. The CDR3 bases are TGTGCCAGCAGCTTAGTAGCAGGGGGCAATCAGCCCCAGCATTTT.

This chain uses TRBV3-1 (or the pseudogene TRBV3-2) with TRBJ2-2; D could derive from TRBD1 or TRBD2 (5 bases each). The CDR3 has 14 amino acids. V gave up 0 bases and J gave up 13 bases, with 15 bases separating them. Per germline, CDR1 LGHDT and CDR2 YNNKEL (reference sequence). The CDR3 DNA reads TGTGCCAGCAGCCAAGATTCCGAGGGGCGAGTGCTGTTTTTT. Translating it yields CASSQDSEGRVLFF.

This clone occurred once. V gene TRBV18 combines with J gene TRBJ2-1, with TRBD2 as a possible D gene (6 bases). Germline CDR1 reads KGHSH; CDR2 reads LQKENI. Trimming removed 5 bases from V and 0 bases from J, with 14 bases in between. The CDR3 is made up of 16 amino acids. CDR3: CASSGGIRSSYNEQFF. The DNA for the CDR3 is TGTGCCAGCTCAGGGGGGATTCGAAGCTCCTACAATGAGCAGTTCTTC.

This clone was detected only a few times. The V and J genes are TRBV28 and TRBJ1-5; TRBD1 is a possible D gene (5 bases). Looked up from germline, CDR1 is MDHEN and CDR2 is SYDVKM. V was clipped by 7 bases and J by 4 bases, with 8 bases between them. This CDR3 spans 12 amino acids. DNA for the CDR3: TGTGCCAGCACATCAGGGAATCAGCCCCAGCATTTT. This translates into CASTSGNQPQHF. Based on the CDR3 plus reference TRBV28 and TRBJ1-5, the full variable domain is DVKVTQSSRYLVKRTGEKVFLECVQDMDHENMFWYRQDPGLGLRLIYFSYDVKMKEKGDIPEGYSVSREKKERFSLILESASTNQTSMYLCASTSGNQPQHFGDGTRLSIL.

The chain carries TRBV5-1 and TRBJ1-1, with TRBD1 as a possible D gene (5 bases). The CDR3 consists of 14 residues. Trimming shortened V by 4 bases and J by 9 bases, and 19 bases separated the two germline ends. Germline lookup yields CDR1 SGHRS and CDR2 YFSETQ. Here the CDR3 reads CASSLDLQGVQAFF. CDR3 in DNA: TGCGCCAGCAGCCTGGACCTTCAGGGCGTTCAAGCTTTCTTT.